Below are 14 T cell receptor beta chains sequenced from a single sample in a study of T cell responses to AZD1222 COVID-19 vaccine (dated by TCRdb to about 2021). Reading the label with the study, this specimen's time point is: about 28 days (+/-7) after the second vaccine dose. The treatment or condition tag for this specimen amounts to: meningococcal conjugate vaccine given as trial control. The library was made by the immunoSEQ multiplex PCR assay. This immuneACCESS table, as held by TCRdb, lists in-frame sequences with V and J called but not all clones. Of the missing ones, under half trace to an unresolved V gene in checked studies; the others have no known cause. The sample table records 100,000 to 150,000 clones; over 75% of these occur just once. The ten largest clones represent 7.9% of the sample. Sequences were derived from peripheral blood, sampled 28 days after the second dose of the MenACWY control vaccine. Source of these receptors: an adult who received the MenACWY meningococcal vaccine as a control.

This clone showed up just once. The CDR3 here is CASSRTRAETQYF. DNA of the CDR3: TGTGCCAGCAGTCGGACTAGGGCAGAGACCCAGTACTTC. The chain recombines TRBV6-5 with TRBJ2-5; 7 bases are a match to TRBD2. Germline trimming cut 5 bases from V and 4 bases from J; bases unmatched to any gene: 4. The CDR3 loop spans 13 amino acids. Per the germline V gene, CDR1 is MNHEY and CDR2 is SVGAGI.

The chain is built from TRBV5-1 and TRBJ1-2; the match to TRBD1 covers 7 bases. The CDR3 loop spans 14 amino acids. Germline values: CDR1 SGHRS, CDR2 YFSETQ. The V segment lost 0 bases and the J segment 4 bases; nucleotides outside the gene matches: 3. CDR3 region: CASSLGQGAYGYTF. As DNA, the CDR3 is TGCGCCAGCAGCTTGGGACAGGGCGCCTATGGCTACACCTTC.

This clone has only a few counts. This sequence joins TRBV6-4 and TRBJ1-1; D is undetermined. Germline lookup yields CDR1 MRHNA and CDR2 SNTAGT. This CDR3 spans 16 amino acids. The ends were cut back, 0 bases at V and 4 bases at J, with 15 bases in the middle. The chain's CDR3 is CASSDSISGKSTEAFF. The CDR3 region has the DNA TGTGCCAGCAGTGACTCGATTAGCGGAAAGTCCACTGAAGCTTTCTTT.

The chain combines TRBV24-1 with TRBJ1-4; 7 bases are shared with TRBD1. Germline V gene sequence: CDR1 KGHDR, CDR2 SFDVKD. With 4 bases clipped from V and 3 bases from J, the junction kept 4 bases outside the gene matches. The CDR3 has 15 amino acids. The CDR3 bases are TGTGCCACCAGTGACGCTACAGGGGCTAATGAAAAACTGTTTTTT. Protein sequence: CATSDATGANEKLFF.

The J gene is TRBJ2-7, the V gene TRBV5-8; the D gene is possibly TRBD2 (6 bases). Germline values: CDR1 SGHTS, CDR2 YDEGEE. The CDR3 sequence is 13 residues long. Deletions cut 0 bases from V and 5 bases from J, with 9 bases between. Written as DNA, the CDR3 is TGTGCCAGCAGCTTGGGGGGGGTGGACGAGCAGTACTTC. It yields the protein CASSLGGVDEQYF.

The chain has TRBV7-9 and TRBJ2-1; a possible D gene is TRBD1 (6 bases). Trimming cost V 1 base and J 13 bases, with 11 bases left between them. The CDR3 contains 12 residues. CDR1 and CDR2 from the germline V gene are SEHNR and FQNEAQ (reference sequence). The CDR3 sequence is CASSLERGHQFF. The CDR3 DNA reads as TGTGCCAGCAGCTTAGAGAGGGGACACCAGTTCTTC.

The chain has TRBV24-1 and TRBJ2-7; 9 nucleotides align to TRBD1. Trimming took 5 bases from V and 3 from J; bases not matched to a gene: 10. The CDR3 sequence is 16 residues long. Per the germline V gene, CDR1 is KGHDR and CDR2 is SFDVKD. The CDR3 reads CATSAFSGTGNYEQYF. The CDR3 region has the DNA TGTGCCACCAGTGCATTCTCCGGGACAGGGAACTACGAGCAGTACTTC.

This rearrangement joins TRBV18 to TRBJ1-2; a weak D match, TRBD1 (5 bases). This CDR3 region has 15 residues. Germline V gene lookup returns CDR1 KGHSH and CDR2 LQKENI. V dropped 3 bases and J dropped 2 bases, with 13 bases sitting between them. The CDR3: CASSPGAGSNYGYTF. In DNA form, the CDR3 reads TGTGCCAGCTCACCCGGGGCAGGGTCAAACTATGGCTACACCTTC.

The CDR3 region has the DNA TGTGCCAGCAGCCGATTGGGGTCCAACTACAATGAGCAGTTCTTC. Protein product: CASSRLGSNYNEQFF. V is TRBV5-6 and J is TRBJ2-1; D ambiguous. This CDR3 is 15 amino acids long. The germline V gene encodes CDR1 SGHDT and CDR2 YYEEEE. The V gene lost 4 bases and the J gene lost 3 bases, with 14 bases spanning the gap. Together with reference TRBV5-6 and TRBJ2-1, the CDR3 gives the full variable domain: DAGVTQSPTHLIKTRGQQVTLRCSPKSGHDTVSWYQQALGQGPQFIFQYYEEEERQRGNFPDRFSGHQFPNYSSELNVNALLLGDSALYLCASSRLGSNYNEQFFGPGTRLTVL.

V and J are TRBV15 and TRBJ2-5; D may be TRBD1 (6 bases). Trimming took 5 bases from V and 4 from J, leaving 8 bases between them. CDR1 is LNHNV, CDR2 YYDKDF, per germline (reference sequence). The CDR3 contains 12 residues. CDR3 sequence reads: CATSWGLETQYF. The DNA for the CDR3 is TGTGCCACCAGCTGGGGGCTAGAGACCCAGTACTTC.

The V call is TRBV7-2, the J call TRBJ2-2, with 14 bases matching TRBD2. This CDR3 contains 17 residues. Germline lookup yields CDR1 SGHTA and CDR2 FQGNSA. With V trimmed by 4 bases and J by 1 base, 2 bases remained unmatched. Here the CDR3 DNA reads TGTGCCAGCAGCTCGGGGACTAGCGGGGGGAACACCGGGGAGCTGTTTTTT. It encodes CASSSGTSGGNTGELFF.

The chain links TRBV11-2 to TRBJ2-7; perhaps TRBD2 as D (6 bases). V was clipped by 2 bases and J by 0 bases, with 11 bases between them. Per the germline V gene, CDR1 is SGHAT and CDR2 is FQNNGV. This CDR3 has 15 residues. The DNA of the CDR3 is TGTGCCAGCAGCTTATCTCCCGGGAGCTCCTACGAGCAGTACGTC. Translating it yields CASSLSPGSSYEQYV.

The CDR3 nucleotides read TGTGCCAGCAGTTACTCGGGCGTGGGACTTAATTCACCCCTCCACTTT. Protein product: CASSYSGVGLNSPLHF. This chain links TRBV6-5 with TRBJ1-6; weak D call: TRBD1 (5 bases). This CDR3 region has 16 residues. Germline V gene lookup returns CDR1 MNHEY and CDR2 SVGAGI. V was trimmed by 0 bases and J by 6 bases, leaving 12 bases between them.

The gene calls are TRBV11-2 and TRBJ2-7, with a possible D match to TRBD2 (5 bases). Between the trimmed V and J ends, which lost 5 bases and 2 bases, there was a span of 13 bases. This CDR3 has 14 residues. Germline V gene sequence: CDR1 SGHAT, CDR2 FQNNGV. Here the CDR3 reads CASSPPVGTYEQYV. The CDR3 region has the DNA TGTGCCAGCAGCCCCCCAGTCGGGACCTACGAGCAGTACGTC.